This T cell receptor beta chain was profiled in a study of shared clonotypes between healthy human individuals. Study results and caveats: On the whole, naive subsets had larger estimated richness than memory subsets had.

Germline CDR1 and CDR2: SGHRS and YFSETQ. The CDR3 extends over 14 amino acids. V dropped 4 bases and J dropped 6; count of bases not matched to a gene: 5. Clones were sequenced by immunoSEQ multiplex PCR, and TCRdb holds only the in-frame ones, with some missing. The table shows nearly 1,000,000 clones, with 76% occurring only once. This clone was counted once. Its cognate antigen is unknown. The sequence came from a man aged 18 to 35 in good health. The chain couples TRBV5-1 to TRBJ2-1; TRBD1 aligns across 9 bases. The sample was memory CD4+ T cells sorted from blood. The subset here: CD45RA-negative fraction. CDR3 protein: CASSVGQGGNEQFF. The DNA for the CDR3 is TGCGCCAGCAGCGTGGGACAGGGAGGCAATGAGCAGTTCTTC.